The 17 T cell receptor beta chains reported below all come from one sample, sequenced in a study of identical twins. MiXCR, run by TCRdb on the 5' RACE reads, gives a single entry per CDR3 protein. The table records about 530,000 distinct CDR3 sequences, 13% to 15% of them present only once. The same specimen was also included in a second study, on yellow fever vaccine responses in identical twins.

Sequenced material: CD4+ T cells sorted from blood. The receptors derive from a woman younger than 30 in good health.

This clonotype was picked up a small number of times. The gene calls are TRBV5-1 and TRBJ1-3, with TRBD1 matching over 7 bases. There are 16 residues in the CDR3. From germline, CDR1 is SGHRS and CDR2 YFSETQ. Unmatched junction bases numbered 8, after V lost 1 base and J lost 4 bases. The CDR3 loop reads CASSLLMGQIGNTIYF. The CDR3 nucleotides read TGCGCCAGCAGCTTGTTAATGGGACAGATCGGAAACACCATATATTTT.

This clonotype was detected many times. The chain recombines TRBV3-1 with TRBJ2-7; no definite D call. Germline CDR1 LGHDT, CDR2 YNNKEL (reference sequence). The CDR3 is 14 amino acids. V lost 4 bases, J lost 0 bases, and 10 bases lay in between. As DNA, the CDR3 is TGTGCCAGCAGCCGCACGATTAGCTCCTACGAGCAGTACTTC. This gives the protein CASSRTISSYEQYF.

The chain couples TRBV7-2 to TRBJ1-1; D is possibly TRBD1 (5 bases). Germline-derived CDR1 and CDR2 are SGHTA and FQGNSA. The V and J ends lost 1 base and 2 bases respectively, with 11 bases between them. The CDR3 contains 15 residues. The CDR3 sequence: CASSLVTGANTEAFF. DNA of the CDR3: TGTGCCAGCAGCTTAGTGACCGGGGCTAACACTGAAGCTTTCTTT.

The V call is TRBV18, the J call TRBJ2-7, with 9 bases matching TRBD1. CDR1 is KGHSH, CDR2 LQKENI, per germline. This CDR3 comprises 17 residues. The V and J ends lost 4 bases and 3 bases, in that order; junction bases with no gene match: 13. The CDR3 DNA is TGTGCCAGCTCACAAGGACAGGGGCCGGCTTCAAACTACGAGCAGTACTTC. It codes for CASSQGQGPASNYEQYF.

J is TRBJ2-3 and V is TRBV15; 7 positions agree with TRBD1. CDR1 is LNHNV, CDR2 YYDKDF, per germline (reference sequence). The CDR3 extends over 16 amino acids. Trimming took 2 bases from V and 4 from J; bases not matched to a gene: 9. Written as DNA, the CDR3 is TGTGCCACCAGCAGACCTGAGGGGGCCCCTGCAGATACGCAGTATTTT. It codes for CATSRPEGAPADTQYF.

The gene calls are TRBV3-1 and TRBJ2-2; tentative D call: TRBD1 (5 bases). Germline-derived CDR1 and CDR2 are LGHDT and YNNKEL (reference sequence). The CDR3 has 15 residues. V lost 3 bases and J 6 bases, leaving 14 bases between the germline ends. The CDR3 protein is CASSQRTGFPGELFF. The CDR3 DNA reads TGTGCCAGCAGCCAGAGAACAGGCTTCCCCGGGGAGCTGTTTTTT.

This CDR3 reads CASSSYLKQRLNYGYTF. DNA for the CDR3: TGTGCCAGCAGCTCTTACCTCAAACAGAGATTAAACTATGGCTACACCTTC. The chain combines TRBV11-2 with TRBJ1-2; D call uncertain. V shed 4 bases and J shed 2 bases, with 20 bases lying between them. This CDR3 comprises 17 residues. Germline V CDR1 and CDR2: SGHAT, FQNNGV.

The rearrangement links TRBV24-1 to TRBJ2-3, with D perhaps TRBD2 (6 bases). Germline CDR1 is KGHDR and CDR2 is SFDVKD. Trimming left V 4 bases short and J 3 bases short, with 19 bases between. There are 17 residues in the CDR3. CDR3 sequence: CATSEAPGRGLTDTQYF. The DNA of the CDR3 is TGTGCCACCAGTGAAGCCCCAGGGCGGGGATTAACAGATACGCAGTATTTT.

This chain joins TRBV6-1 and TRBJ2-1, with 8 nucleotides matching TRBD2. The CDR3 has 16 residues. Germline loops: CDR1 MNHNS, CDR2 SASEGT. Trimming removed 6 bases from V and 7 bases from J; junction bases left unmatched: 14. The CDR3 is CASSDSGGVDRNEQFF. Here the CDR3 DNA reads TGTGCCAGCAGCGACAGCGGGGGAGTGGACCGGAATGAGCAGTTCTTC.

For the CDR3, the DNA is TGCAGCGCCCAAAACCCCGGGGAGCTGTTTTTT. Protein sequence: CSAQNPGELFF. The genes are TRBV29-1 and TRBJ2-2, with D hard to call. The CDR3 is made up of 11 amino acids. V lost 7 bases and J 6 bases, leaving 9 bases between the germline ends. Germline V gene sequence: CDR1 SQVTM, CDR2 ANQGSEA.

The genes are TRBV27 and TRBJ2-7; D call uncertain. V lost 6 bases and J lost 2, with 17 bases in between. CDR1 is MNHEY, CDR2 SMNVEV, per germline (reference sequence). There are 15 residues in the CDR3. The CDR3 here is CASRESTLVTYEQYV. CDR3 sequence (DNA): TGTGCCAGCAGGGAAAGCACACTCGTTACCTACGAGCAGTACGTC.

The genes are TRBV11-2 and TRBJ2-1; 16 bases fit TRBD2. Germline trimming cut 0 bases from V and 5 bases from J; bases unmatched to any gene: 4. The CDR3 is 18 amino acids. Germline V gives CDR1 SGHAT, CDR2 FQNNGV. In DNA, the CDR3 is TGTGCCAGCAGCTTAGATGAGGGACTAGCGGGGGGGCACAATGAGCAGTTCTTC. Protein: CASSLDEGLAGGHNEQFF.

This clonotype has a count of ten or more. The gene calls are TRBV14 and TRBJ1-4; D unclear. Deletions cut 5 bases from V and 7 bases from J, with 11 bases between. The germline gives CDR1 SGHDN, CDR2 FVKESK. The CDR3 covers 13 residues. CDR3 amino acids: CASSFVNTEKLFF. CDR3 DNA sequence: TGTGCCAGCAGCTTTGTGAATACTGAAAAACTGTTTTTT.

This clonotype appeared a few times. The chain joins TRBV5-1 to TRBJ2-7; 7 nucleotides match TRBD1. CDR1 and CDR2 from the germline V gene are SGHRS and YFSETQ. V was clipped by 1 base and J by 2 bases; unmatched bases: 0. The CDR3 spans 13 residues. Here the CDR3 reads CASSLTGAYEQYF. In nucleotides, the CDR3 is TGCGCCAGCAGCTTGACAGGGGCCTACGAGCAGTACTTC.

The rearrangement joins TRBV25-1 to TRBJ2-2; 11 bases fit TRBD2. The J segment lost 0 bases and the V segment lost 0 bases, leaving 3 bases of the junction unmatched. There are 18 residues in the CDR3. Germline V gives CDR1 MGHDK, CDR2 SYGVNS. This CDR3 reads CASSEYGTSGTNTGELFF. DNA for the CDR3: TGTGCCAGCAGTGAATATGGGACTAGCGGAACGAACACCGGGGAGCTGTTTTTT. Based on the CDR3 plus reference TRBV25-1 and TRBJ2-2, the full variable domain is EADIYQTPRYLVIGTGKKITLECSQTMGHDKMYWYQQDPGMELHLIHYSYGVNSTEKGDLSSESTVSRIRTEHFPLTLESARPSHTSQYLCASSEYGTSGTNTGELFFGEGSRLTVL.

V usage is TRBV5-1 and J usage is TRBJ2-2, with D hard to call. This CDR3 spans 16 amino acids. Trimming removed 0 bases from V and 0 bases from J, with 9 bases in between. The germline gives CDR1 SGHRS, CDR2 YFSETQ. The CDR3, as DNA: TGCGCCAGCAGCTTGGTGGTGGGCTCGAACACCGGGGAGCTGTTTTTT. Translated, it gives CASSLVVGSNTGELFF.

The DNA of the CDR3 is TGCGCCAGCAGCTTGGCCGGCCCGCCCTACACCTTC. Residues: CASSLAGPPYTF. V gene TRBV5-1 combines with J gene TRBJ1-2; no clear D. V was pared by 0 bases and J by 10 bases, with 10 bases between. Germline CDR1 SGHRS, CDR2 YFSETQ. The CDR3 is 12 residues long.